The rows below give T cell receptor beta chains drawn from one sample of a study of technical replicates of blood from a few donors. Sequencing was performed with immunoSEQ multiplex PCR; in TCRdb, only in-frame clones are kept and a portion is missing. Here the sample spans 75,000 or so clones, 85% to 95% being singletons. Sequenced material: T cells isolated from PBMCs. The receptor set was obtained from a human donor in good health. Each CDR3 is given with its conserved first and last residue. The D gene is left open where the match is weak. Clone size is not always given. Where it is, it says once, few, many or a class for expanded clones.

j_call	v_call	clone_size	d_call	cdr3_nt	cdr3_aa
TRBJ1-4	TRBV5-1	-	-	TGCGCCAGCACCCCCGCCCCTCGGAGTAATGAAAAACTGTTTTTT	CASTPAPRSNEKLFF
TRBJ2-1	TRBV28	-	-	TGTGCCAGCAGACACGTGCGGGGCCTGGGTGAGCAGTTCTTC	CASRHVRGLGEQFF
TRBJ1-2	TRBV5-1	few	-	TGCGCCAGCAGCTTGGACGGAGCTAACTATGGCTACACCTTC	CASSLDGANYGYTF
TRBJ2-1	TRBV7-9	-	-	TGTGCCAGCAGCTTAGTTTCAACACGCTCCTACAATGAGCAGTTCTTC	CASSLVSTRSYNEQFF
TRBJ1-1	TRBV5-6	-	-	TGTGCCAGCAGCCCTTACAGGGTCATGAACACTGAAGCTTTCTTT	CASSPYRVMNTEAFF
TRBJ1-1	TRBV10-3	once	TRBD1	TGTGCCATCAGTGAAGGACAGGGGGAACGGAACACTGAAGCTTTCTTT	CAISEGQGERNTEAFF
TRBJ2-2	TRBV2	-	-	TGTGCCAGCAGTTGGGACTCCAACACCGGGGAGCTGTTTTTT	CASSWDSNTGELFF
TRBJ1-2	TRBV6-5	once	-	TGTGCCACGCACACAAGGACTTATGGCTACACCTTC	CATHTRTYGYTF
TRBJ2-7	TRBV19	-	TRBD2	TGTGCCAGTAGTATGGGACTAGCGGATATCTACGAGCAGTACTTC	CASSMGLADIYEQYF
TRBJ2-1	TRBV30	once	TRBD2	TGTGCCTGGAGTTTGACTAGCGACAATGAGCAGTTCTTC	CAWSLTSDNEQFF
TRBJ2-6	TRBV11-3	-	-	TGTGCCAGCAGCTTACACTCTGGGGCCAACGTCCTGACTTTC	CASSLHSGANVLTF
TRBJ2-5	TRBV19	-	-	TGTGCCAGTAGTATAGGCAGGGAACAGACCCAGTACTTC	CASSIGREQTQYF
TRBJ2-7	TRBV29-1	-	TRBD1	TGCAGCGTTGAGGACCGACAGGGGGCTTTAAGCTCCTACGAGCAGTACTTC	CSVEDRQGALSSYEQYF
TRBJ1-2	TRBV5-1	-	TRBD1	TGCGCCAGCAGCTTAGGACAGGTTTCTAACTATGGCTACACCTTC	CASSLGQVSNYGYTF
TRBJ2-7	TRBV28	-	TRBD1	TGTGCCAGCAGGAGGACAGGGACGTCCTACGAGCAGTACTTC	CASRRTGTSYEQYF
TRBJ1-4	TRBV30	-	-	TGTGCCTGGTGTTCCGGGAGGCGTGCAACTAATGAAAAACTGTTTTTT	CAWCSGRRATNEKLFF
TRBJ2-5	TRBV7-8	-	-	TGTGCCAGCAGCTTAGTTCCAGGGCCCCAAGAGACCCAGTACTTC	CASSLVPGPQETQYF
TRBJ2-7	TRBV10-1	-	TRBD2	TGCGCCAGCAATAAGGCTAGCGGGTCCTACGAGCAGTACTTC	CASNKASGSYEQYF
TRBJ1-1	TRBV5-5	-	-	TGTGCCAGCAGCTTATTGTGGGGGGTGAACACTGAAGCTTTCTTT	CASSLLWGVNTEAFF
TRBJ2-1	TRBV28	-	TRBD2	TGTGCCAGCAGTTTATTGTCCCAGGGAGGGCTATACAATGAGCAGTTCTTC	CASSLLSQGGLYNEQFF
TRBJ1-1	TRBV19	-	-	TGTGCCAGTAGGTACAGGGACCTAAACACTGAAGCTTTCTTT	CASRYRDLNTEAFF
TRBJ2-3	TRBV6-1	-	-	TGTGCCAGCAGTCCGGGCGGGAGCACAGATACGCAGTATTTT	CASSPGGSTDTQYF
TRBJ2-7	TRBV28	-	-	TGTGCCAGCAGCATCTTAAACCGGGACACTTACGAGCAGTACTTC	CASSILNRDTYEQYF
TRBJ1-1	TRBV9	-	-	TGTGCCAGCAGCGTAGGGGGGGAGGTGAACACTGAAGCTTTCTTT	CASSVGGEVNTEAFF
TRBJ1-2	TRBV28	-	-	TGTGCCAGCAGTTTACCTAGCGGCCCTCGGTATGGCTACACCTTC	CASSLPSGPRYGYTF
TRBJ1-5	TRBV2	-	-	TGTGCCAGCTTCTTTGAGAGGACTGGCAATCAGCCCCAGCATTTT	CASFFERTGNQPQHF
TRBJ1-2	TRBV5-1	-	-	TGCGCCAGCAGCCTATATTCCGGGATACTAAACTATGGCTACACCTTC	CASSLYSGILNYGYTF
TRBJ2-7	TRBV7-6	-	-	TGTGCCAGCAGCTTAGCCCTAGGACAGTATAACTCCTACGAGCAGTACTTC	CASSLALGQYNSYEQYF
TRBJ2-5	TRBV2	-	TRBD2	TGTGCCAGCAGTAGTGGACTAGCGGGAGGGCGGGGCCAAGAGACCCAGTACTTC	CASSSGLAGGRGQETQYF
TRBJ1-5	TRBV28	few	TRBD1	TGTGCCAGCAGTTCGACAGGGGGCGCGGGTCAGCCCCAGCATTTT	CASSSTGGAGQPQHF
TRBJ2-5	TRBV19	-	TRBD2	TGTGCCAGTAGTACGATGGGACTAGCGGGAGGGCCAGAGACCCAGTACTTC	CASSTMGLAGGPETQYF
TRBJ1-5	TRBV6-5	-	-	TGTGCCAGCAGTGGGTCAGGGAGGCGCAATCAGCCCCAGCATTTT	CASSGSGRRNQPQHF
TRBJ1-2	TRBV6-6	-	-	TGTGCCAGCAGTTACTCAGACTTCAGAGGCTACACCTTC	CASSYSDFRGYTF